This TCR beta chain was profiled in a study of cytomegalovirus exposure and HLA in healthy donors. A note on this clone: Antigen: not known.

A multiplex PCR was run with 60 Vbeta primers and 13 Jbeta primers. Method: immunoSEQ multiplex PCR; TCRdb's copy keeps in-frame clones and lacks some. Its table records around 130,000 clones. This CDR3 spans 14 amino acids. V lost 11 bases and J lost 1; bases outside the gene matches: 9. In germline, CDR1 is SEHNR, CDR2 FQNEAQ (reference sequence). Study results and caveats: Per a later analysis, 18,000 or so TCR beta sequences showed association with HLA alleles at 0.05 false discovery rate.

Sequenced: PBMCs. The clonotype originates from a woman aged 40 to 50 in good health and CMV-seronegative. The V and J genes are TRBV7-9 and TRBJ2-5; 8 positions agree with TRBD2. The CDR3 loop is CALRGSGAQETQYF. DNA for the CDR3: TGTGCCTTGCGGGGTAGCGGGGCCCAAGAGACCCAGTACTTC.